The present T cell receptor beta chain was sequenced within a study of PD-L1 blockade in urothelial cancer. Study-wide background: The researchers analyzed blood 3 weeks (second dose) and 6 weeks after treatment start. T cells were recovered from blood samples at a median of 141,255.

To note about this clone: Its antigen is unidentified.

The length of the CDR3 is 16 residues. The V end lost 0 bases, the J end lost 7 bases, and 14 bases lay between the germline ends. The germline gives CDR1 SGHRS, CDR2 YFSETQ. General observations from the study: Durable benefit was linked to greater 3-week expansion of tumor-associated blood clones.

Here immunoSEQ multiplex PCR was the method, and the copy in TCRdb shows in-frame clones only, minus some. The data hold tens of thousands of clones, with 86% observed a single time. Sequences were derived from PBMCs, sampled around atezolizumab (anti-PD-L1) treatment. This rearrangement joins TRBV5-1 to TRBJ1-6; D call uncertain. The receptor was derived from a man aged 45-60 years with urothelial cancer. CDR3 nucleotides: TGCGCCAGCAGCTTGGGCGTCCAATATCGGAATTCACCCCTCCACTTT. Protein sequence: CASSLGVQYRNSPLHF.